These 6 T cell receptor beta chains were sequenced from one sample in a study of a mutant IDH1 vaccine in newly diagnosed glioma. Sequencing used immunoSEQ multiplex PCR; TCRdb keeps in-frame clones, though not all of them. The table lists tens of thousands of clones, approximately 65% of them singletons. No antigen is known for these receptors. The time point: week 47, end of study. Every vaccine dose comprised 300 ug of mutant IDH1 20-mer peptide plus topical imiquimod. This sample comprised peripheral blood mononuclear cells (PBMCs), obtained from a glioma patient whose treatment included an IDH1 peptide vaccine. The receptors derive from a man aged 35-49 years with glioma. Some clones in this sample may be carry-over from other donors' samples.

J is TRBJ1-2 and V is TRBV2; perhaps TRBD1 as D (5 bases). Between the trimmed V and J ends, which lost 6 bases and 9 bases, there was a span of 14 bases. Germline values: CDR1 SNHLY, CDR2 FYNNEI. The CDR3 spans 12 residues. The CDR3 reads CASSESRGRYTF. DNA for the CDR3: TGTGCCAGCAGCGAATCCCGGGGCCGCTACACCTTC.

This clone was detected once. The chain employs TRBV10-3 and TRBJ1-2; D gene unclear. This CDR3 comprises 12 residues. Germline CDR1 and CDR2: ENHRY and SYGVKD. V lost 5 bases and J 5 bases, leaving 9 bases between the germline ends. The CDR3 DNA reads as TGTGCCATCAGTTTAGACTTGTATGGCTACACCTTC. Its protein product is CAISLDLYGYTF.

The chain employs TRBV30 and TRBJ1-4; D perhaps matches TRBD1 (6 bases). Trimming shortened V by 1 base and J by 8 bases, and 14 bases separated the two germline ends. CDR3 size: 14 residues. CDR1 and CDR2 from the germline V gene are GTSNPN and SVGIG (reference sequence). CDR3 bases: TGTGCCTGGAGTGGCGTGGGGGCTCGGGAAAAACTGTTTTTT. Its protein is CAWSGVGAREKLFF.

Only a few counts were recorded for this clone. The V and J genes are TRBV5-4 and TRBJ1-4; D may be TRBD1 (5 bases). This CDR3 region has 14 residues. V lost 4 bases to trimming and J lost 7 bases, with 14 bases between them. Germline V lookup: CDR1 SGHNT, CDR2 YYREEE (reference sequence). CDR3 coding DNA: TGTGCCAGCAGCCCGAGGGGCGGGAGTGAAAAACTGTTTTTT. It encodes CASSPRGGSEKLFF. Together with reference TRBV5-4 and TRBJ1-4, the CDR3 gives the full variable domain: ETGVTQSPTHLIKTRGQQVTLRCSSQSGHNTVSWYQQALGQGPQFIFQYYREEENGRGNFPPRFSGLQFPNYSSELNVNALELDDSALYLCASSPRGGSEKLFFGSGTQLSVL.

This clone turned up a few times. The chain couples TRBV15 to TRBJ1-1, with 7 bases aligning to TRBD1. Trimming cost V 0 bases and J 6 bases; bases outside gene matches: 10. CDR3 length equals 16 residues. Germline-derived CDR1 and CDR2 are LNHNV and YYDKDF (reference sequence). The CDR3 here is CATSRDRRTGVAEAFF. The CDR3 coding sequence is TGTGCCACCAGCAGAGACCGCCGTACAGGGGTCGCTGAAGCTTTCTTT.

This clone was seen a few times. The V call is TRBV5-1, the J call TRBJ2-3; 12 nucleotides align to TRBD2. The germline V gene encodes CDR1 SGHRS and CDR2 YFSETQ. The ends lost 3 bases at V and 3 bases at J; junction bases unmatched: 5. This CDR3 comprises 16 residues. CDR3 amino acids: CASSSTGTSGTDTQYF. CDR3 sequence (DNA): TGCGCCAGCAGCTCCACCGGGACTAGCGGGACAGATACGCAGTATTTT.